This is a list of T cell receptor beta chains from one sample in a study of cytomegalovirus exposure and HLA in healthy donors. The method was immunoSEQ multiplex PCR; TCRdb's version includes in-frame clones alone and lacks a portion of them. The repertoire includes about 130,000 clones, about three quarters of them detected once, and less than 2% sits in the top ten. Sequencing was carried out using PBMCs. These TCRs come from a woman aged 40 to 50 in good health and CMV-seronegative. The CDR3 runs from the conserved cysteine through the conserved F or W. The D gene is left open where the match is weak. Where a row states a size, it is once, few, many or the class of an expanded clone; other rows omit it.

clone size: .
V gene: TRBV29-1
J gene: TRBJ2-1
D gene: TRBD1
CDR3 protein: CSVEAHRGDGNEQFF
CDR3 DNA: TGCAGCGTTGAAGCACACAGGGGGGACGGGAATGAGCAGTTCTTC

clone size: .
V gene: TRBV7-2
J gene: TRBJ1-1
D gene: .
CDR3 protein: CASSPSRQGTTEAFF
CDR3 DNA: TGTGCCAGCAGCCCCTCTCGGCAGGGGACCACTGAAGCTTTCTTT

clone size: .
V gene: TRBV2
J gene: TRBJ2-1
D gene: TRBD2
CDR3 protein: CASSGLAGRHNEQFF
CDR3 DNA: TGTGCCAGCAGCGGACTAGCGGGGCGACACAATGAGCAGTTCTTC

clone size: .
V gene: TRBV19
J gene: TRBJ2-7
D gene: TRBD1
CDR3 protein: CASSAGGYSYEQYF
CDR3 DNA: TGTGCCAGTAGTGCAGGGGGCTACTCCTACGAGCAGTACTTC

clone size: .
V gene: TRBV7-9
J gene: TRBJ1-2
D gene: .
CDR3 protein: CASSLAFLGADGYTF
CDR3 DNA: TGTGCCAGCAGCTTAGCGTTTTTGGGGGCGGATGGCTACACCTTC

clone size: .
V gene: TRBV25-1
J gene: TRBJ1-5
D gene: TRBD1
CDR3 protein: CASSEYQYRGNQPQHF
CDR3 DNA: TGTGCCAGCAGTGAATACCAGTACAGGGGAAATCAGCCCCAGCATTTT

clone size: .
V gene: TRBV16
J gene: TRBJ2-5
D gene: .
CDR3 protein: CASSQSSTGQETQYF
CDR3 DNA: TGTGCCAGCAGCCAATCATCAACAGGTCAAGAGACCCAGTACTTC

clone size: .
V gene: TRBV19
J gene: TRBJ2-2
D gene: .
CDR3 protein: CASSFRTQNTGELFF
CDR3 DNA: TGTGCCAGTAGTTTCAGGACTCAGAACACCGGGGAGCTGTTTTTT

clone size: .
V gene: TRBV18
J gene: TRBJ2-2
D gene: TRBD2
CDR3 protein: CASSPVKRGANTGELFF
CDR3 DNA: TGTGCCAGCTCACCAGTAAAGCGGGGGGCGAACACCGGGGAGCTGTTTTTT

clone size: .
V gene: TRBV7-9
J gene: TRBJ1-1
D gene: .
CDR3 protein: CSSSFGENTEAFF
CDR3 DNA: TGTTCCAGCAGCTTCGGGGAGAACACTGAAGCTTTCTTT

clone size: .
V gene: TRBV5-1
J gene: TRBJ2-2
D gene: TRBD1
CDR3 protein: CASSLATGHTGELFF
CDR3 DNA: TGCGCCAGCAGCTTGGCGACAGGGCACACCGGGGAGCTGTTTTTT

clone size: .
V gene: TRBV5-5
J gene: TRBJ2-4
D gene: .
CDR3 protein: CASSLALLGGNSQYF
CDR3 DNA: TGTGCCAGCAGCTTGGCCTTATTAGGAGGGAACAGTCAGTACTTC

clone size: .
V gene: TRBV30
J gene: TRBJ2-1
D gene: TRBD1
CDR3 protein: CAWTGTDSYNEQFF
CDR3 DNA: TGTGCCTGGACCGGGACAGACTCCTACAATGAGCAGTTCTTC

clone size: .
V gene: TRBV11-2
J gene: TRBJ2-7
D gene: TRBD2
CDR3 protein: CASSSWIAGLPYEQYF
CDR3 DNA: TGTGCCAGCAGCTCCTGGATAGCGGGGTTACCCTACGAGCAGTACTTC

clone size: .
V gene: TRBV7-9
J gene: TRBJ2-7
D gene: .
CDR3 protein: CASSLVPSYEQYF
CDR3 DNA: TGTGCCAGCAGCTTAGTGCCTTCCTACGAGCAGTACTTC

clone size: .
V gene: TRBV7-8
J gene: TRBJ2-1
D gene: .
CDR3 protein: CASSRGGVGYNEQFF
CDR3 DNA: TGTGCCAGCTCCCGGGGCGGGGTCGGGTACAATGAGCAGTTCTTC

clone size: .
V gene: TRBV27
J gene: TRBJ1-6
D gene: .
CDR3 protein: CASRTGQSSYNSPLHF
CDR3 DNA: TGTGCCAGCAGGACCGGACAGAGCTCCTATAATTCACCCCTCCACTTT

clone size: .
V gene: TRBV28
J gene: TRBJ2-7
D gene: TRBD1
CDR3 protein: CASATGGRPYEQYF
CDR3 DNA: TGTGCCAGCGCGACAGGGGGTCGTCCCTACGAGCAGTACTTC

clone size: .
V gene: TRBV18
J gene: TRBJ2-2
D gene: .
CDR3 protein: CASSEQPPGTGELFF
CDR3 DNA: TGTGCCAGCTCGGAACAACCACCCGGGACCGGGGAGCTGTTTTTT

clone size: .
V gene: TRBV30
J gene: TRBJ1-1
D gene: .
CDR3 protein: CAWSRGGEAFF
CDR3 DNA: TGTGCCTGGAGTAGGGGGGGTGAAGCTTTCTTT

clone size: .
V gene: TRBV5-1
J gene: TRBJ2-1
D gene: TRBD2
CDR3 protein: CASSFLAGVGNEQFF
CDR3 DNA: TGCGCCAGCAGCTTCCTAGCGGGAGTTGGAAATGAGCAGTTCTTC

clone size: .
V gene: TRBV19
J gene: TRBJ2-7
D gene: TRBD2
CDR3 protein: CASSILSGSFYEQYF
CDR3 DNA: TGTGCCAGTAGTATTCTTAGCGGGAGTTTCTACGAGCAGTACTTC

clone size: .
V gene: TRBV11-2
J gene: TRBJ2-3
D gene: TRBD2
CDR3 protein: CASSFEGVAGGTDTQYF
CDR3 DNA: TGTGCCAGCAGCTTCGAGGGGGTAGCGGGGGGCACAGATACGCAGTATTTT

clone size: .
V gene: TRBV28
J gene: TRBJ2-3
D gene: TRBD2
CDR3 protein: CASPGASGTPDDTQYF
CDR3 DNA: TGTGCCAGCCCTGGAGCGAGCGGGACCCCTGACGATACGCAGTATTTT

clone size: few
V gene: TRBV9
J gene: TRBJ2-2
D gene: TRBD2
CDR3 protein: CASSLWGSGSTGELFF
CDR3 DNA: TGTGCCAGCAGCCTATGGGGTAGCGGGAGCACCGGGGAGCTGTTTTTT

clone size: .
V gene: TRBV29-1
J gene: TRBJ1-6
D gene: .
CDR3 protein: CSVEVSRGSPLHF
CDR3 DNA: TGCAGCGTTGAAGTCTCCAGAGGGTCACCCCTCCACTTT

clone size: .
V gene: TRBV27
J gene: TRBJ2-5
D gene: TRBD2
CDR3 protein: CASSWGGSGETQYF
CDR3 DNA: TGTGCCAGCAGTTGGGGCGGGAGCGGAGAGACCCAGTACTTC

clone size: .
V gene: TRBV5-4
J gene: TRBJ2-3
D gene: TRBD2
CDR3 protein: CASSPPTSGESDTQYF
CDR3 DNA: TGTGCCAGCAGCCCACCGACTAGCGGGGAATCAGATACGCAGTATTTT

clone size: .
V gene: TRBV19
J gene: TRBJ1-4
D gene: .
CDR3 protein: CASSILPGTAGEKLFF
CDR3 DNA: TGTGCCAGTAGTATCCTACCCGGGACCGCGGGGGAAAAACTGTTTTTT

clone size: .
V gene: TRBV7-9
J gene: TRBJ1-1
D gene: .
CDR3 protein: CSSSLVGSQGVNTEAFF
CDR3 DNA: TGTTCCAGCAGCTTAGTCGGCTCACAGGGCGTGAACACTGAAGCTTTCTTT

clone size: .
V gene: TRBV18
J gene: TRBJ2-5
D gene: .
CDR3 protein: CASSPRLGGGLETQYF
CDR3 DNA: TGTGCCAGCTCACCACGATTAGGAGGGGGCCTTGAGACCCAGTACTTC

clone size: .
V gene: TRBV7-9
J gene: TRBJ2-3
D gene: TRBD2
CDR3 protein: CSSSLVSSGSRDTQYF
CDR3 DNA: TGTTCCAGCAGCTTAGTTTCTAGCGGGAGTAGAGATACGCAGTATTTT

clone size: .
V gene: TRBV6-4
J gene: TRBJ2-1
D gene: TRBD2
CDR3 protein: CASSRTSGRGGNEQFF
CDR3 DNA: TGTGCCAGCAGTAGGACTAGCGGGAGAGGGGGCAATGAGCAGTTCTTC

clone size: .
V gene: TRBV5-1
J gene: TRBJ1-3
D gene: .
CDR3 protein: CASSMDIWGNTIYF
CDR3 DNA: TGCGCCAGCAGCATGGACATATGGGGAAACACCATATATTTT

clone size: .
V gene: TRBV27
J gene: TRBJ1-1
D gene: .
CDR3 protein: CASSLRSGGARTEAFF
CDR3 DNA: TGTGCCAGCAGTTTACGCAGTGGGGGGGCGCGGACTGAAGCTTTCTTT

clone size: .
V gene: TRBV27
J gene: TRBJ2-7
D gene: TRBD2
CDR3 protein: CASRPGLGIGEQYF
CDR3 DNA: TGTGCCAGCAGGCCGGGACTAGGGATAGGCGAGCAGTACTTC

clone size: .
V gene: TRBV6-1
J gene: TRBJ2-5
D gene: TRBD2
CDR3 protein: CASMSTSGETQYF
CDR3 DNA: TGTGCCAGCATGTCGACTAGCGGGGAGACCCAGTACTTC

clone size: .
V gene: TRBV7-9
J gene: TRBJ2-7
D gene: TRBD1
CDR3 protein: CASSNRDRDSYEQYF
CDR3 DNA: TGTGCCAGCAGTAACCGGGACAGGGACTCCTACGAGCAGTACTTC

clone size: few
V gene: TRBV7-2
J gene: TRBJ2-6
D gene: TRBD2
CDR3 protein: CASSQWGGMKTGANVLTF
CDR3 DNA: TGTGCCAGCAGCCAGTGGGGGGGAATGAAGACTGGGGCCAACGTCCTGACTTTC

clone size: .
V gene: TRBV28
J gene: TRBJ1-5
D gene: .
CDR3 protein: CASEAGSEPQHF
CDR3 DNA: TGTGCCAGCGAAGCGGGGTCGGAGCCCCAGCATTTT

clone size: .
V gene: TRBV29-1
J gene: TRBJ2-7
D gene: TRBD1
CDR3 protein: CSVGEAWNRGREQYF
CDR3 DNA: TGCAGCGTTGGGGAGGCGTGGAACAGGGGGCGCGAGCAGTACTTC

clone size: few
V gene: TRBV18
J gene: TRBJ1-2
D gene: TRBD1
CDR3 protein: CASSPTLEGQDGYTF
CDR3 DNA: TGTGCCAGCTCACCAACTCTCGAGGGACAGGATGGCTACACCTTC

clone size: few
V gene: TRBV5-1
J gene: TRBJ2-3
D gene: .
CDR3 protein: CASSLAAGIDTQYF
CDR3 DNA: TGCGCCAGCAGCTTGGCCGCAGGGATAGATACGCAGTATTTT

clone size: .
V gene: TRBV19
J gene: TRBJ2-7
D gene: TRBD2
CDR3 protein: CASSRGLAGAVMSSSYEQYF
CDR3 DNA: TGTGCCAGTAGTAGAGGACTAGCGGGGGCCGTCATGAGCAGCTCCTACGAGCAGTACTTC

clone size: .
V gene: TRBV7-8
J gene: TRBJ1-3
D gene: TRBD1
CDR3 protein: CASSLEGTGFSGNTIYF
CDR3 DNA: TGTGCCAGCAGCTTAGAGGGGACAGGGTTTTCTGGAAACACCATATATTTT

clone size: .
V gene: TRBV9
J gene: TRBJ2-7
D gene: TRBD2
CDR3 protein: CASSFGLAYEQYF
CDR3 DNA: TGTGCCAGCAGCTTCGGACTAGCTTACGAGCAGTACTTC

clone size: few
V gene: TRBV18
J gene: TRBJ1-3
D gene: .
CDR3 protein: CASSPQQGGNTIYF
CDR3 DNA: TGTGCCAGCTCACCGCAACAGGGAGGAAACACCATATATTTT

clone size: .
V gene: TRBV2
J gene: TRBJ2-7
D gene: TRBD1
CDR3 protein: CASSGTGGSSGPTYEQYF
CDR3 DNA: TGTGCCAGTTCCGGGACAGGGGGTTCTAGCGGGCCAACCTACGAGCAGTACTTC